These 2 T cell receptor beta chains originate from one sample sequenced in a study of CD8+ T cells in alopecia areata. Specimens obtained from alopecia areata patients comprised lesional scalp punch biopsies and peripheral blood. It was cDNA, reverse transcribed from extracted RNA, that served as the sequencing template. Using immunoSEQ multiplex PCR, the repertoire was profiled, and TCRdb retains in-frame clones only, with some absent. Seen here are over 8,000 clones, 50% to 70% observed once, and the top ten hold 13% to 15%. Sequencing was carried out using skin. These receptors all come from a human donor with alopecia areata.

The rearrangement links TRBV6-5 to TRBJ2-2, with 7 bases lining up with TRBD1. This CDR3 region has 14 residues. V dropped 6 bases and J dropped 3; count of bases not matched to a gene: 4. The germline V gene has CDR1 MNHEY and CDR2 SVGAGI. CDR3 sequence (DNA): TGTGCCAGCAGGACAGGGAGACACACCGGGGAGCTGTTTTTT. Protein: CASRTGRHTGELFF.

Concerning this clone: A junction boundary mismatches the germline segment, possibly from a read error. The chain uses TRBV29-1 and TRBJ2-2; TRBD1 agrees at 9 bases. This CDR3 region has 14 residues. Germline values: CDR1 SQVTM, CDR2 ANQGSEA. CDR3 in amino acids: CSVEGQGRDGELFF. CDR3 coding DNA: TGCAGCGTAGAAGGACAGGGGAGAGACGGGGAGCTGTTTTTT.